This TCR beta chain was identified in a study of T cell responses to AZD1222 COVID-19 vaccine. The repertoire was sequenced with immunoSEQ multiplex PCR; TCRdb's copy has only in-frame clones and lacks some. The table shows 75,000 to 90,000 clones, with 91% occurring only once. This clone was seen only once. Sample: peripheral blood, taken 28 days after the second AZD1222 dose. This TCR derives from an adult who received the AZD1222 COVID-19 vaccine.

For the CDR3, the DNA is TGCGCCAGCAGCATTGGACAGGGGAACGAGCAGTACTTC. Its translation: CASSIGQGNEQYF. V is TRBV5-1 and J is TRBJ2-7; TRBD1 aligns across 9 bases. The CDR3 is made up of 13 amino acids. Per germline, CDR1 SGHRS and CDR2 YFSETQ. J lost 5 bases, V lost 4 bases, and 4 bases had no gene match.